This paragraph covers one T cell receptor (beta chain) sequence. What it recognizes is unknown. 60 Vbeta and 13 Jbeta primers were used in PCR. The table came from immunoSEQ multiplex PCR; TCRdb's copy has only in-frame clones and leaves some out. The sample lists 95,000 to 150,000 clones, around four fifths seen once, with around 3.5% in the top ten. Although they were nominally healthy when sampled, donors likely had unrecorded immune exposures. The ends lost 3 bases at V and 0 bases at J; junction bases unmatched: 2. Germline CDR1 is SGDLS and CDR2 is YYNGEE. CDR3 length: 15 amino acids. The sample belongs to a study of cytomegalovirus exposure and HLA in healthy donors. The study, taken as a whole, reports: TCR beta V segments were, for the most part, productive about 87% or about 30% of the time in an earlier analysis. Specific recognition of CMV antigens was confirmed in vitro for a few chains (all CMV-associated). Roughly even sequencing depth across donors was the assumption behind the presence/absence analyses.

The origin of this receptor is a woman between 35 and 50 years old in good health and CMV-seropositive. V usage is TRBV9 and J usage is TRBJ2-1; 8 positions agree with TRBD1. The sequenced sample was PBMCs. DNA for the CDR3: TGTGCCAGCAGCGCAGGGGGCCCCTCCTACAATGAGCAGTTCTTC. It encodes CASSAGGPSYNEQFF.